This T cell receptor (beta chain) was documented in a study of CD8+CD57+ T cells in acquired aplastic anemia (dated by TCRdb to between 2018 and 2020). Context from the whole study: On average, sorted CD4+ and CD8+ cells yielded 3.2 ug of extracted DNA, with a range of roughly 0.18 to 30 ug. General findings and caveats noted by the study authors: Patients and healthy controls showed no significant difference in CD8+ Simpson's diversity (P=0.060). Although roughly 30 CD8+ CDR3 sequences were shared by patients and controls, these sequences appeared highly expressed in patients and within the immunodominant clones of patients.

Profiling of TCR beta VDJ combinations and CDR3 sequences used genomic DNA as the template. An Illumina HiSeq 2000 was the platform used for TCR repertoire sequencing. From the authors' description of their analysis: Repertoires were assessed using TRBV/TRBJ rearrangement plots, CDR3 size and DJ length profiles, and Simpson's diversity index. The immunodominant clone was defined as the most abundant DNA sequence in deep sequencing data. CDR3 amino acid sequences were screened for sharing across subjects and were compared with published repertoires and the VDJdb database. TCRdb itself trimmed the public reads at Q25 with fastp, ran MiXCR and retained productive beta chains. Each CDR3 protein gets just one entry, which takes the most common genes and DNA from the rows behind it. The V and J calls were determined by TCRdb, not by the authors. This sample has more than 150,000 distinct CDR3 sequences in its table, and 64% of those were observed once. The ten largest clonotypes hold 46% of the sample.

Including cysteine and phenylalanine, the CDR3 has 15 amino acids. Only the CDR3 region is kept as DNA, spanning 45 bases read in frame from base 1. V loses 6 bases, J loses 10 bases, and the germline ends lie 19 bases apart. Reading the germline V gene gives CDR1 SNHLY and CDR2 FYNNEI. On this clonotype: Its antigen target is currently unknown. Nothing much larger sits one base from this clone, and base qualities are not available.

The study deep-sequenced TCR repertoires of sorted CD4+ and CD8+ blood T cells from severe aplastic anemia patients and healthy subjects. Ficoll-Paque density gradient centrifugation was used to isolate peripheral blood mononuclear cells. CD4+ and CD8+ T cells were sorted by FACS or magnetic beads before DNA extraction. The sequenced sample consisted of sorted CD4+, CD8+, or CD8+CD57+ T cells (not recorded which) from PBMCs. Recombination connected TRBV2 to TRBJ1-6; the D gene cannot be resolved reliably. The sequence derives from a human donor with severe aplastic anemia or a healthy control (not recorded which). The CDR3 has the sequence CASSASGVGGSPLHF. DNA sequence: TGTGCCAGCAGCGCGAGTGGGGTTGGTGGGTCACCCCTCCACTTT.